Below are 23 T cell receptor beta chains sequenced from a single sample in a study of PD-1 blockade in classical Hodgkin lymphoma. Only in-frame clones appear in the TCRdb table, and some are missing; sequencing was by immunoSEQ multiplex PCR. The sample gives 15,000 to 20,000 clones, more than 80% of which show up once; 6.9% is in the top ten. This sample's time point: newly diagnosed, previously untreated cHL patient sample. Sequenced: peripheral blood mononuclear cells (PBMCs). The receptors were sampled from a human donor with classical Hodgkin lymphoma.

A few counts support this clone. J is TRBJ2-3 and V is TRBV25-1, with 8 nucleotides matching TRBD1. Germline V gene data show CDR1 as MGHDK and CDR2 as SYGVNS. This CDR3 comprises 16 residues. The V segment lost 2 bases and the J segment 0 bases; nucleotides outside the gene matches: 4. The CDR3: CASSEERTGSTDTQYF. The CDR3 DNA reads TGTGCCAGCAGTGAAGAACGGACAGGGAGCACAGATACGCAGTATTTT.

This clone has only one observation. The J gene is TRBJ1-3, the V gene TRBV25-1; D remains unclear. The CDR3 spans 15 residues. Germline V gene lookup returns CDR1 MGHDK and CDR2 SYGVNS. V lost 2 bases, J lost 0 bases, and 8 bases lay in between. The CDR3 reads CASSERPSSGNTIYF. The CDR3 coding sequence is TGTGCCAGCAGTGAACGCCCGAGCTCTGGAAACACCATATATTTT.

As DNA, the CDR3 is TGTGCCAGCAGCTATGGTGGGCAGAAGTGGGAGACCCAGTACTTC. This codes for CASSYGGQKWETQYF. This sequence joins TRBV6-5 and TRBJ2-5; D not resolved. The V end was cut by 6 bases, the J end by 5 bases, with 19 bases between. The CDR3 has 15 amino acids. Germline V CDR1 and CDR2: MNHEY, SVGAGI.

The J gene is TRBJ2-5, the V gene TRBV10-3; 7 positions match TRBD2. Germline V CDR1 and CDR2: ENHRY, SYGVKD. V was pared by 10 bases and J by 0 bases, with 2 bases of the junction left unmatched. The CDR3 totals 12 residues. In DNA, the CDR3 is TGTGCCAGCCGGGGGGACCAAGAGACCCAGTACTTC. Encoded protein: CASRGDQETQYF.

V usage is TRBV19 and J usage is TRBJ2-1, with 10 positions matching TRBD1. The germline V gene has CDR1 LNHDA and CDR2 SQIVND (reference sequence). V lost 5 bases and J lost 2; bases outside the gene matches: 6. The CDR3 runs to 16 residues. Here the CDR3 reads CASSAKGQGTYNEQFF. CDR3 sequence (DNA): TGTGCCAGTAGTGCGAAGGGACAGGGGACCTACAATGAGCAGTTCTTC.

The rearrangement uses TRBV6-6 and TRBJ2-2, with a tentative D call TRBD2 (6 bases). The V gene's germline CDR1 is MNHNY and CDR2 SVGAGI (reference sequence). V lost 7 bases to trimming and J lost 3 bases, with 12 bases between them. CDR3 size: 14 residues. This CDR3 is CASNAGSDTGELFF. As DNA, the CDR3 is TGTGCCAGCAATGCGGGATCCGACACCGGGGAGCTGTTTTTT.

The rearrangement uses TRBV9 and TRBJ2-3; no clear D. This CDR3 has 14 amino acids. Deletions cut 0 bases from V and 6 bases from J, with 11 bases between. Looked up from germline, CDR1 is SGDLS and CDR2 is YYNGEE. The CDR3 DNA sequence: TGTGCCAGCAGCGTAGCGGGTCGATCGGATACGCAGTATTTT. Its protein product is CASSVAGRSDTQYF. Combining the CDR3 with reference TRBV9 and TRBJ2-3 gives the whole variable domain DSGVTQTPKHLITATGQRVTLRCSPRSGDLSVYWYQQSLDQGLQFLIQYYNGEERAKGNILERFSAQQFPDLHSELNLSSLELGDSALYFCASSVAGRSDTQYFGPGTRLTVL.

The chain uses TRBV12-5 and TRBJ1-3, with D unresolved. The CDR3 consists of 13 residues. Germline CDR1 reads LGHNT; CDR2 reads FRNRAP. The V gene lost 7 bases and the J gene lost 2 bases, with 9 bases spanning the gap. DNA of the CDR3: TGTGCTAGTGTGTACGGACCTGGAAACACCATATATTTT. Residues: CASVYGPGNTIYF.

CDR3 DNA: TGTGCCATCAGCGGCGCCTGGGGGATAACTCACAATGAGCAGTTCTTC. Residues: CAISGAWGITHNEQFF. This chain joins TRBV10-3 and TRBJ2-1; D assignment may be TRBD1 or TRBD2 (5 bases each). The CDR3 is 16 amino acids. The V gene lost 6 bases and the J gene lost 5 bases, with 20 bases spanning the gap. The germline V gene encodes CDR1 ENHRY and CDR2 SYGVKD.

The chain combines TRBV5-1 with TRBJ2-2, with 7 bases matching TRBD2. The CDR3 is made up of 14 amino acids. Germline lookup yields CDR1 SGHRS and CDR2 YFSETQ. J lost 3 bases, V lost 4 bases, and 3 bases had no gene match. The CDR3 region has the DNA TGCGCCAGCAGCCCTCGGGGGGACACCGGGGAGCTGTTTTTT. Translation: CASSPRGDTGELFF.

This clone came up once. CDR3 DNA sequence: TGCGCCAGCAGTATCCGGGACCGAGGGGAGCAGTACTTC. Translation: CASSIRDRGEQYF. The V gene is TRBV10-1, the J gene TRBJ2-7; tentatively, D is TRBD1 or TRBD2 (5 bases each). V shed 5 bases and J shed 7 bases, with 15 bases lying between them. CDR1 WNHNN and CDR2 SYGVQD come from the germline V gene (reference sequence). There are 13 residues in the CDR3.

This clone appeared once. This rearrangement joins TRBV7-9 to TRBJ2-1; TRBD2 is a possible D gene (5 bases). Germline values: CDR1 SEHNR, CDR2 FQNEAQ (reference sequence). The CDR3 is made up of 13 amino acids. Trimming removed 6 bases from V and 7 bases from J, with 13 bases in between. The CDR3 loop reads CASSGVGGNEQFF. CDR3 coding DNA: TGTGCCAGCAGTGGGGTCGGCGGGAATGAGCAGTTCTTC.

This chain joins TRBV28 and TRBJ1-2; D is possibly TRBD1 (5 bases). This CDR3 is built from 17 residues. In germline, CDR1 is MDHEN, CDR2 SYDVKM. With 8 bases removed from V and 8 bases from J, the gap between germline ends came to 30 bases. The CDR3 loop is CASERLQSLWGRRGYTF. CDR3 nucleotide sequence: TGTGCCAGCGAACGGCTGCAGAGTCTGTGGGGCAGGAGGGGCTACACCTTC.

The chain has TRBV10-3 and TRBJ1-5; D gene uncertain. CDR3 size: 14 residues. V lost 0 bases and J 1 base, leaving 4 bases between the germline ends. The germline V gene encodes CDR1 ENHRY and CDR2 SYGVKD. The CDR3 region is CAISESYSNQPQHF. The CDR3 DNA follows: TGTGCCATCAGTGAGTCGTACAGCAATCAGCCCCAGCATTTT.

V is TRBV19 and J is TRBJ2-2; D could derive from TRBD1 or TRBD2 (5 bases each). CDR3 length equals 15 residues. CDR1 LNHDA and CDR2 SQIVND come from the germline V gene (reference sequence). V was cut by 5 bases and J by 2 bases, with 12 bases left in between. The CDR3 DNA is TGTGCCAGTAGTTTCGGGACGGTCAACACCGGGGAGCTGTTTTTT. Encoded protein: CASSFGTVNTGELFF. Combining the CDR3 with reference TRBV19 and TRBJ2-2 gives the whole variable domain DGGITQSPKYLFRKEGQNVTLSCEQNLNHDAMYWYRQDPGQGLRLIYYSQIVNDFQKGDIAEGYSVSREKKESFPLTVTSAQKNPTAFYLCASSFGTVNTGELFFGEGSRLTVL.

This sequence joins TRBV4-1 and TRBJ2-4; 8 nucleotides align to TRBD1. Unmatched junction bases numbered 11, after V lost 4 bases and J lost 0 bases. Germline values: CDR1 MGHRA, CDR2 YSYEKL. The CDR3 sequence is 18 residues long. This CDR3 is CASSPRVGQGLAKNIQYF. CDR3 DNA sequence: TGCGCCAGCAGCCCAAGGGTCGGACAGGGACTAGCCAAAAACATTCAGTACTTC.

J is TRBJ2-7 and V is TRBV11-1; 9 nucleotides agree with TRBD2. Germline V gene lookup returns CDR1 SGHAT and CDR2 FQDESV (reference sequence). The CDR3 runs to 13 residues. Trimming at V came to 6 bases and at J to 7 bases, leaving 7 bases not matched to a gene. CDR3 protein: CASSLMTSGEQYF. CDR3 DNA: TGTGCCAGCAGTTTAATGACTAGCGGAGAGCAGTACTTC. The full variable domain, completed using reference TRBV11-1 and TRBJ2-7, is EAEVAQSPRYKITEKSQAVAFWCDPISGHATLYWYRQILGQGPELLVQFQDESVVDDSQLPKDRFSAERLKGVDSTLKIQPAELGDSAMYLCASSLMTSGEQYFGPGTRLTVT.

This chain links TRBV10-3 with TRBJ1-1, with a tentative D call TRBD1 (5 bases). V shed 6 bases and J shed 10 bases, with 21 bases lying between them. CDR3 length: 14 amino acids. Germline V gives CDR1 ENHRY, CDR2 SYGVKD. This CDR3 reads CAIRDSWAGIGAFF. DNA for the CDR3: TGTGCCATCAGGGATTCTTGGGCAGGGATCGGAGCTTTCTTT.

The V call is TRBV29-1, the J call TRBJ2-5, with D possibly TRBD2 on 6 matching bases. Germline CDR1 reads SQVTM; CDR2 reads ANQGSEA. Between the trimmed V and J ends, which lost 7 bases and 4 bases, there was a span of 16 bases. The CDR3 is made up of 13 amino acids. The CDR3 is CSASGGRGETQYF. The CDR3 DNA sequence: TGCAGCGCCTCCGGAGGGCGGGGAGAGACCCAGTACTTC.

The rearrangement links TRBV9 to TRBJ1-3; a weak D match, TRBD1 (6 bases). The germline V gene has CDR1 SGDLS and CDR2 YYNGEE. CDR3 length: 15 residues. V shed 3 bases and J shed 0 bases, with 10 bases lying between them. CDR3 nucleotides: TGTGCCAGCAGCGCATCAGGGGCCTCTGGAAACACCATATATTTT. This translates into CASSASGASGNTIYF.

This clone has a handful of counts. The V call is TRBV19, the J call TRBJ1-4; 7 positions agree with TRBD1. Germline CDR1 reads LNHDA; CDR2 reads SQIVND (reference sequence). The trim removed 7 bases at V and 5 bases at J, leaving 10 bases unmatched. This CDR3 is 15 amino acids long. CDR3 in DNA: TGTGCCAGTATCCCTGGGACAGCCGGGAATGAAAAACTGTTTTTT. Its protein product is CASIPGTAGNEKLFF.

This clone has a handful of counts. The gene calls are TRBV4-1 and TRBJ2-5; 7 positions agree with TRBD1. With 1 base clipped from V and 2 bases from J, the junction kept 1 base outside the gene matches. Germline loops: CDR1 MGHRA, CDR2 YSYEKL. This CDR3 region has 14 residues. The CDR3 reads CASSQADRQETQYF. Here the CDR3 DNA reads TGCGCCAGCAGCCAAGCGGACAGGCAAGAGACCCAGTACTTC.

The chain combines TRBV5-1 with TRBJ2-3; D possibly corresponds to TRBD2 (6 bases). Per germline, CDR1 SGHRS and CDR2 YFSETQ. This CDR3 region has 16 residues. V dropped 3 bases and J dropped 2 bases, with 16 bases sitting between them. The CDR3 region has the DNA TGCGCCAGCAGCTGGGGCGGGGCGGGCCACACAGATACGCAGTATTTT. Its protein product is CASSWGGAGHTDTQYF.